This is a list of T cell receptor beta chains from one sample in a study of blood T cells in healthy people across ages. TCRdb re-derived calls from the 5' RACE reads in MiXCR, one entry per CDR3 protein. The repertoire has approximately 600,000 distinct CDR3 sequences, approximately 59% of them found once; the top ten carry more than 35%. Specimen: blood. The receptors were gathered from a man in his fifties or sixties in good health. The conserved cysteine and the conserved F or W are not part of the CDR3 here. Each record gives: J gene, D gene, CDR3 length, V gene, CDR3 protein. The D gene is left open where the match is weak.

J gene: TRBJ1-2; D gene: TRBD1; CDR3 length: 16; V gene: TRBV2; CDR3 protein: ASSELLTGGASSYGYT
J gene: TRBJ2-5; D gene: NA; CDR3 length: 12; V gene: TRBV11-1; CDR3 protein: ASSPAQRRGTQY
J gene: TRBJ2-5; D gene: TRBD1; CDR3 length: 13; V gene: TRBV7-8; CDR3 protein: ASSSSGTVAETQY
J gene: TRBJ2-7; D gene: TRBD1; CDR3 length: 12; V gene: TRBV15; CDR3 protein: ATSSRRDSYEQY
J gene: TRBJ2-5; D gene: NA; CDR3 length: 13; V gene: TRBV3-1; CDR3 protein: ASSQWHGTQETQY
J gene: TRBJ2-3; D gene: TRBD1; CDR3 length: 11; V gene: TRBV2; CDR3 protein: ASRRGPPDTQY
J gene: TRBJ2-3; D gene: TRBD2; CDR3 length: 13; V gene: TRBV4-2; CDR3 protein: ASTYRLAGYDTQY
J gene: TRBJ2-5; D gene: NA; CDR3 length: 12; V gene: TRBV4-2; CDR3 protein: ASSQRAGRETQY
J gene: TRBJ1-2; D gene: NA; CDR3 length: 10; V gene: TRBV6-2/TRBV6-3; CDR3 protein: ASNRQGLGYT
J gene: TRBJ1-2; D gene: NA; CDR3 length: 9; V gene: TRBV10-3; CDR3 protein: ATGDTNGYT
J gene: TRBJ2-5; D gene: TRBD2; CDR3 length: 14; V gene: TRBV6-6; CDR3 protein: ASSYFGQAGGETQY
J gene: TRBJ1-1; D gene: NA; CDR3 length: 13; V gene: TRBV10-1; CDR3 protein: ASSATGKPNTEAF
J gene: TRBJ2-1; D gene: TRBD2; CDR3 length: 13; V gene: TRBV7-9; CDR3 protein: ASQPPGGTYNEQF
J gene: TRBJ1-6; D gene: TRBD1; CDR3 length: 12; V gene: TRBV7-6; CDR3 protein: ASSLGQGDSPPH
J gene: TRBJ2-5; D gene: NA; CDR3 length: 12; V gene: TRBV5-1; CDR3 protein: ASSFGRVEETQY
J gene: TRBJ2-7; D gene: NA; CDR3 length: 10; V gene: TRBV5-1; CDR3 protein: ASSLDRHEQY
J gene: TRBJ2-5; D gene: NA; CDR3 length: 16; V gene: TRBV4-1; CDR3 protein: ASSQSGGLADYQETQY
J gene: TRBJ1-2; D gene: NA; CDR3 length: 15; V gene: TRBV27; CDR3 protein: ASYPEGGTKVRYGYT
J gene: TRBJ2-7; D gene: NA; CDR3 length: 13; V gene: TRBV7-2; CDR3 protein: ASSGLSTGSYEQY
J gene: TRBJ2-2; D gene: NA; CDR3 length: 13; V gene: TRBV18; CDR3 protein: ASSPRDPSTGELF
J gene: TRBJ2-5; D gene: NA; CDR3 length: 11; V gene: TRBV4-1; CDR3 protein: ASSPPFGETQY
J gene: TRBJ1-1; D gene: TRBD1; CDR3 length: 13; V gene: TRBV6-1; CDR3 protein: ASSRGQTMNTEAF
J gene: TRBJ2-3; D gene: NA; CDR3 length: 13; V gene: TRBV5-1; CDR3 protein: ASSFSDRGTDTQY
J gene: TRBJ2-2; D gene: NA; CDR3 length: 11; V gene: TRBV18; CDR3 protein: ASSRADAGELF
J gene: TRBJ2-5; D gene: NA; CDR3 length: 13; V gene: TRBV5-1; CDR3 protein: ASSFHRQYQETQY
J gene: TRBJ2-7; D gene: TRBD1; CDR3 length: 12; V gene: TRBV15; CDR3 protein: ATSLQGASYEQY
J gene: TRBJ1-6; D gene: NA; CDR3 length: 12; V gene: TRBV25-1; CDR3 protein: ASRELGRDSPLH
J gene: TRBJ1-1; D gene: TRBD1; CDR3 length: 11; V gene: TRBV20-1; CDR3 protein: SATTGGVTEAF
J gene: TRBJ1-1; D gene: NA; CDR3 length: 13; V gene: TRBV5-1; CDR3 protein: ASSLGIGGNTEAF
J gene: TRBJ1-1; D gene: NA; CDR3 length: 11; V gene: TRBV27; CDR3 protein: ASSQGSDTEAF
J gene: TRBJ2-1; D gene: TRBD1; CDR3 length: 14; V gene: TRBV5-1; CDR3 protein: ASSSGASTGVDEQF
J gene: TRBJ2-5; D gene: TRBD1; CDR3 length: 13; V gene: TRBV20-1; CDR3 protein: SARSGQGGGETQY